This T cell receptor (beta chain) was captured by sequencing in a study of CD8 T cells in Susac syndrome. Remarks on this clonotype: Its antigen is not known.

When the RNA was reverse transcribed, random hexamers were used with an input of about 0.5 to 1 ug. By means of immunoSEQ multiplex PCR, TCR beta CDR3 spanning 54 Vbeta and 13 Jbeta underwent amplification. MiXCR was run by TCRdb on the immunoSEQ multiplex PCR reads, yielding one entry per CDR3 protein. In the table there are some 150,000 distinct CDR3 sequences, about 95% of which are singletons. General study findings and limits: CD4+ T cell repertoires in Susac syndrome exhibited no evidence of clonal expansion.

This clonotype was obtained from a human donor with Susac syndrome. Material: CD4+ T cells from PBMCs.

As DNA, the CDR3 is TGTGCCAGCAGCATCGGCGGCGGGGGAGAGACCCAGTACTTC. Translating gives CASSIGGGGETQYF. V is TRBV14 and J is TRBJ2-5; 7 bases map to TRBD2. This CDR3 spans 14 amino acids. Germline CDR1 SGHDN, CDR2 FVKESK. V lost 5 bases and J lost 4; bases outside the gene matches: 7.